These 21 T cell receptor beta chains originate from one sample sequenced in a study of T cells in Graves' hyperthyroidism and ophthalmopathy. Amplification targeted TCR beta CDR3 regions from RNA transcripts. The HTBI set primed first-round TCR CDR3 RT-PCR. In TCRdb, the multiplex PCR reads were re-called with MiXCR into one record per CDR3 protein. This table has approximately 100,000 distinct CDR3 sequences, over 45% appearing once. Input material: blood. These receptors came from a man aged 35 to 55 with Graves' hyperthyroidism.

This clonotype was seen only once. The chain links TRBV29-1 to TRBJ2-5; 8 bases line up with TRBD1. The CDR3 length is 12 residues. Germline loops: CDR1 SQVTM, CDR2 ANQGSEA. Germline trimming cut 7 bases from V and 2 bases from J; bases unmatched to any gene: 3. The CDR3 nucleotides read TGCAGCGCCCGACAGGGGCAAGAGACCCAGTACTTC. Protein: CSARQGQETQYF. Complete variable domain (other parts from reference TRBV29-1 and TRBJ2-5): SAVISQKPSRDICQRGTSLTIQCQVDSQVTMMFWYRQQPGQSLTLIATANQGSEATYESGFVIDKFPISRPNLTFSTLTVSNMSPEDSSIYLCSARQGQETQYFGPGTRLLVL.

This clonotype was seen at least ten times. J is TRBJ2-5 and V is TRBV6-2 or TRBV6-3, with D tentatively TRBD1 (6 bases). V lost 2 bases and J lost 3, with 7 bases in between. The V gene's germline CDR1 is MNHEY and CDR2 SVGEGT. The CDR3 loop spans 13 amino acids. CDR3 sequence reads: CASSYRGKETQYF. Here the CDR3 DNA reads TGTGCCAGCAGTTACAGGGGGAAAGAGACCCAGTACTTC.

V and J are TRBV2 and TRBJ2-2; possibly TRBD2 for D (6 bases). Germline CDR1 reads SNHLY; CDR2 reads FYNNEI. This CDR3 is 16 amino acids long. V shed 2 bases and J shed 2 bases, with 12 bases lying between them. DNA of the CDR3: TGTGCCAGCAGTGAATGGGACTCTGGAAACACCGGGGAGCTGTTTTTT. This codes for CASSEWDSGNTGELFF.

At least ten counts were recorded for this clonotype. The chain couples TRBV9 to TRBJ2-7; the D call may be TRBD1 or TRBD2 (5 bases each). Trimming removed 3 bases from V and 4 bases from J, with 14 bases in between. The CDR3 covers 14 residues. Germline assignment: CDR1 SGDLS and CDR2 YYNGEE. CDR3 coding DNA: TGTGCCAGCAGCGCCCGACGGGACGCGTACGAGCAGTACTTC. It yields the protein CASSARRDAYEQYF. Drawing the rest from reference TRBV9 and TRBJ2-7, the complete variable domain is DSGVTQTPKHLITATGQRVTLRCSPRSGDLSVYWYQQSLDQGLQFLIQYYNGEERAKGNILERFSAQQFPDLHSELNLSSLELGDSALYFCASSARRDAYEQYFGPGTRLTVT.

This clonotype occurred many times. The chain employs TRBV5-4 and TRBJ1-1; 7 positions agree with TRBD1. The germline V gene has CDR1 SGHNT and CDR2 YYREEE (reference sequence). The V gene end was trimmed by 0 bases and the J gene end by 8 bases; junction bases not matched to a gene: 1. CDR3 size: 12 residues. The CDR3: CASSLEGGEAFF. CDR3 nucleotides: TGTGCCAGCAGCTTGGAAGGGGGCGAAGCTTTCTTT.

With regard to this clonotype: A much larger clone sits a single nucleotide away, making a read error possible. The CDR3 does not end in the conserved phenylalanine or tryptophan, so this is likely a read error. The chain carries TRBV4-1 and TRBJ2-7, with 11 bases fitting TRBD1. V lost 4 bases, J lost 3 bases, and 5 bases stayed unmatched. The CDR3 has 15 residues. Germline assignment: CDR1 MGHRA and CDR2 YSYEKL. The CDR3 nucleotides read TGCGCCAGCAGCCCCGGACAGGGGGCGATCTACGAGCAGTACCTC. As protein: CASSPGQGAIYEQYL.

The gene calls are TRBV7-2 and TRBJ1-1, with a tentative D call TRBD1 (6 bases). Trimming left V 1 base short and J 11 bases short, with 11 bases between. Looked up from germline, CDR1 is SGHTA and CDR2 is FQGNSA. The CDR3 consists of 12 residues. CDR3 region: CASSLVGTPAFF. CDR3 in DNA: TGTGCCAGCAGCTTAGTGGGGACACCGGCTTTCTTT. Full variable domain (outside the CDR3, taken from reference TRBV7-2 and TRBJ1-1): GAGVSQSPSNKVTEKGKDVELRCDPISGHTALYWYRQSLGQGLEFLIYFQGNSAPDKSGLPSDRFSAERTGGSVSTLTIQRTQQEDSAVYLCASSLVGTPAFFGQGTRLTVV.

This clonotype was counted at least ten times. V and J are TRBV5-1 and TRBJ1-1; D unresolved. This CDR3 is 15 amino acids long. The ends were cut back, 0 bases at V and 0 bases at J, with 9 bases in the middle. Germline V gives CDR1 SGHRS, CDR2 YFSETQ. The CDR3 sequence: CASSLGTRVNTEAFF. The DNA of the CDR3 is TGCGCCAGCAGCTTGGGGACGAGGGTGAACACTGAAGCTTTCTTT.

Of note for this clonotype: A much larger clone lies one base from this, so it may be a read error. The CDR3 coding sequence is TGTGCCAGCAGTTACTTTGCGACCGGGGAGCTGCTTTTT. Protein sequence: CASSYFATGELLF. The rearrangement links TRBV6-5 to TRBJ2-2, with a tentative D call TRBD2 (5 bases). Germline CDR1 and CDR2: MNHEY and SVGAGI. CDR3 length: 13 amino acids.

The chain carries TRBV2 and TRBJ2-4, with D perhaps TRBD2 (6 bases). V dropped 4 bases and J dropped 6 bases, with 13 bases sitting between them. The germline V gene encodes CDR1 SNHLY and CDR2 FYNNEI. The CDR3 sequence is 14 residues long. CDR3: CASSGVGGGNIQYF. CDR3 nucleotides: TGTGCCAGCAGTGGTGTGGGGGGAGGAAACATTCAGTACTTC.

The chain combines TRBV15 with TRBJ1-2, with 9 positions matching TRBD1. CDR3 length: 19 residues. J gave up 0 bases and V 4 bases, and 15 bases lay outside the gene matches. Germline CDR1 is LNHNV and CDR2 is YYDKDF (reference sequence). The CDR3 reads CATSTGTGRGQGTNYGYTF. The CDR3 bases are TGTGCCACCAGCACTGGGACAGGGCGCGGACAGGGGACTAACTATGGCTACACCTTC.

This clonotype was seen repeatedly, ten times or more. The CDR3: CASSLSGVLRPQHF. The CDR3, as DNA: TGCGCCAGCAGCTTGTCAGGGGTCCTTCGCCCCCAGCATTTT. The chain recombines TRBV5-1 with TRBJ1-5; a weak D match, TRBD1 (6 bases). In germline, CDR1 is SGHRS, CDR2 YFSETQ. Trimming took off 1 base at V and 10 bases at J, with 15 bases between the two ends. The CDR3 spans 14 residues.

This clonotype was counted many times. The rearrangement links TRBV5-8 to TRBJ2-7; TRBD1 matches 7 bases. With 0 bases clipped from V and 3 bases from J, the junction kept 6 bases outside the gene matches. CDR3 size: 15 residues. Germline lookup yields CDR1 SGHTS and CDR2 YDEGEE. The CDR3 sequence is CASSLGQGDYYEQYF. In DNA, the CDR3 is TGTGCCAGCAGCTTGGGACAGGGCGACTACTACGAGCAGTACTTC.

This clonotype was observed many times. The CDR3 bases are TGTGCCAGCAGGTTAGGACTTAATCAGCCCCAGCATTTT. Translating it yields CASRLGLNQPQHF. The chain employs TRBV6-1 and TRBJ1-5; D is unresolved. CDR3 length: 13 amino acids. Trimming stripped 6 bases from V and 4 bases from J, with 10 bases between. Germline V CDR1 and CDR2: MNHNS, SASEGT.

This clonotype was seen at least ten times. This rearrangement joins TRBV20-1 to TRBJ1-1; TRBD1 might be the D (6 bases). Trimming removed 2 bases at V and 4 bases at J, with 8 bases between. The CDR3 length is 12 residues. Germline V gives CDR1 DFQATT, CDR2 SNEGSKA (reference sequence). CDR3 sequence: CSARQGSTEAFF. In DNA, the CDR3 is TGCAGTGCTAGACAGGGGAGCACTGAAGCTTTCTTT.

In regard to this clonotype: A read error may be the cause here, since a much bigger clone is one base away. The chain recombines TRBV10-3 with TRBJ1-2; D perhaps matches TRBD1 (6 bases). V was clipped by 5 bases and J by 3 bases, with 16 bases between them. Germline assignment: CDR1 ENHRY and CDR2 SYGVKD. The CDR3 contains 15 residues. The CDR3 sequence: CAISYQQGGYYGYTF. The CDR3 nucleotides are TGTGCCATCAGTTACCAACAGGGAGGGTACTATGGCTACACCTTC.

The rearrangement links TRBV2 to TRBJ2-4, with 7 bases that match TRBD1. The CDR3 has 20 residues. Trimming took 3 bases from V and 5 from J; bases not matched to a gene: 22. Germline lookup yields CDR1 SNHLY and CDR2 FYNNEI. DNA of the CDR3: TGTGCCAGCAGTGAGAACACAAGAGTAGACCCAGAGACAGGGCAAAACATTCAGTACTTC. This translates into CASSENTRVDPETGQNIQYF.

This clonotype was seen a handful of times. V is TRBV5-8 and J is TRBJ2-7; TRBD1 matches at 8 bases. The CDR3 has 12 amino acids. In germline, CDR1 is SGHTS, CDR2 YDEGEE. With V trimmed by 5 bases and J by 6 bases, 4 bases remained unmatched. DNA of the CDR3: TGTGCCAGCAGGCCGGGACAGGCCGAGCAGTACTTC. Amino acid sequence: CASRPGQAEQYF.

The chain joins TRBV24-1 to TRBJ2-7; TRBD2 matches 13 bases. V shed 7 bases and J 2 bases; nucleotides not matched to a gene: 1. The CDR3 extends over 14 amino acids. In germline, CDR1 is KGHDR, CDR2 SFDVKD. This CDR3 reads CATSGTSGTYEQYF. CDR3 coding DNA: TGTGCCACCAGCGGGACTAGCGGGACCTACGAGCAGTACTTC.

To note about this clonotype: This sequence may be a read error, since a much larger clone differs from it by one base. The CDR3 DNA is TGTGCCAGCAGAGAATCGGACAGGGATACTGAAGCTTTCTTT. As protein: CASRESDRDTEAFF. The gene calls are TRBV6-4 and TRBJ1-1; 8 nucleotides match TRBD1. Unmatched junction bases numbered 8, after V lost 6 bases and J lost 5 bases. The CDR3 loop spans 14 amino acids. The germline gives CDR1 MRHNA, CDR2 SNTAGT.

This clonotype was detected a few times. The chain couples TRBV20-1 to TRBJ2-7; 11 nucleotides align to TRBD2. After removal of 3 bases from V and 3 bases from J, the junction contained 7 bases not matched to a gene. The V gene's germline CDR1 is DFQATT and CDR2 SNEGSKA (reference sequence). This CDR3 comprises 15 residues. The CDR3 bases are TGCAGTGCTAGGGGGGTTAGCGGGGGGGGCTACGAGCAGTACTTC. It yields the protein CSARGVSGGGYEQYF.